This T cell receptor beta chain was obtained from a study of cytomegalovirus exposure and HLA in healthy donors (dated by TCRdb to 2017 to 2019). The study in broad terms: According to an earlier analysis of 587 of the donors, about 170 million T cells yielded some 110 million unique TCR beta sequences and more than 250 Gb of sequence data. A later genetic analysis used genome-wide SNP genotypes for about 55% of the 666 donors, treating that subset as a discovery cohort. The study was designed to test whether signatures of past pathogen exposure could be identified by cataloging public T cell receptors. The later analysis used no new phenotypic data to find candidate immune exposures, relying instead on TCR beta sequences and their occurrence across donors. To study patterns of TCR occurrence, a later analysis re-analyzed previously published TCR beta repertoires from several hundred donors and added high-resolution HLA genotyping. Using immunosequencing, the study profiled T cell repertoires from 550 to 750 subjects and related those repertoires to cytomegalovirus serostatus. An earlier analysis of nearly 600 of the donors applied high-throughput TCR beta sequencing to assess whether each TCR beta V gene segment acted as functional or pseudogenic. Along with the approximately 700-subject first cohort, a separate validation cohort of over a hundred different subjects was used. Roughly 300 gigabases of sequencing data and 91 million or so unique TCR sequences made up an early release that covered 500 to 650 HLA-typed donors. HLA typing covered class I and class II loci at four-digit resolution. Donor age, sex, ethnicity and CMV serostatus were compiled alongside the repertoire data. All discovery cohort repertoires had been generated using a single sequencing platform. The number of typed donors differed by locus: about 620-630 for A, B, C, DRB1 and DQB1; 522 for DQA1; around 580 for DPA1; and 400 to 480 for DPB1. Among some 400 genotyped donors of the cohort, an average of about 240,000 unique TCR beta nucleotide sequences were sequenced per donor, around 18% of them non-productive. A handful of DR-DQ haplotypes were handled as single units for association and clustering because linkage in the cohort was strong. Among the roughly 390 genotyped donors, roughly 80% belonged to the genetic ancestry cluster associated with self-reported Caucasian donors. To predict cytomegalovirus infection status, the study brought together high-throughput TCR immunosequencing, statistical association of individual TCRs with disease status, and machine learning. General conclusions and limits of the study: Because the 87-base-pair reads could not distinguish some IMGT-functional V segments, including TRBV6-2 and TRBV6-3, those segments were excluded. In a later analysis, most CMV-associated TCR beta chains were found to appear HLA-restricted, with HLA associations seemingly driven largely by CMV exposure. A later analysis associated some 17,000 TCR beta sequences with specific HLA alleles at a false discovery rate of 0.05. The classifier was reported to diagnose cytomegalovirus status with high specificity and sensitivity in both the original cohort and the validation cohort. Most TCR sequences were seen in very few donors, while some public TCRs were found in many individuals. A group of highly shared sequence variants was considered likely to be a technical artifact of the sequencing pipeline. A later analysis reported that several top co-occurrence clusters appeared linked to parvovirus B19, influenza, CMV and Epstein-Barr virus. In a later analysis, TCR association rates were found to vary across HLA loci, with the most associated TCRs seen for DRB1 alleles and the fewest for HLA-C alleles. In an earlier analysis of around 600 of the donors, most TCR beta V segments appeared in productive rearrangements about 87% or about 30% of the time, broadly matching IMGT annotations. Because some donors lacked HLA typing at each locus, the association tests relied only on the typed subset. The authors suggested that the approach could potentially be generalized to other disease states and immunological phenotypes. In a later analysis, HLA-associated TCR beta chains showed more clonal expansion and lower generation probabilities than non-associated chains that were equally common. The only immune exposure information available for the cohort was CMV serostatus. V-gene and J-gene trimming of TCR beta chains was associated with a missense DCLRE1C variant in a later genetic analysis, and the association was replicated in an independent cohort. A further reported finding was that TCR beta sequences accurately predicted the HLA-A and HLA-B alleles for most subjects in the first cohort. A later genetic analysis reported fewer N-insertions in productive TCRs among donors in an Asian-associated ancestry cluster than the roughly 690-donor mean. Because counts were too low, seventeen rarely observed V segments, including chromosome 9 orphons, were left out of the earlier analysis of a few hundred of the donors. A few of the identified cytomegalovirus-associated TCR beta chains were confirmed in vitro to be specific for cytomegalovirus antigens. Only TCR beta chains were sequenced in this cohort, and the absence of alpha or paired-chain data limited detectable features. Linkage disequilibrium might explain the correlated functional status among segregating V segments, but an unknown experimental factor could not be ruled out. Strong co-occurrence of HLA alleles, especially DR and DQ, made assigning TCR associations to individual alleles difficult. Presence/absence analyses assumed roughly uniform sequencing depth across donors, an assumption that may not hold. In the study, 164 TCR beta chains were listed as associated with cytomegalovirus.

The cohort was made up of roughly 670 healthy bone marrow donors. At the time of sampling, every cohort member was nominally healthy, though immune exposures that went unrecorded were likely present. The donor tested CMV seronegative, placing the donor among the 350 to 400 seronegative members of the cohort. A peripheral blood sample was collected from each donor, and TCR beta sequencing was performed on peripheral blood mononuclear cells. Genomic DNA was extracted from the blood cell samples with the Qiagen DNeasy Blood Extraction Kit. The library was made by the immunoSEQ multiplex PCR assay. For the multiplex PCR, a mixture combining 60 forward primers for TCR Vbeta segments and 13 reverse primers for TCR Jbeta segments was used. The CDR3 region of rearranged TCR beta genes was amplified from genomic DNA with a multiplex PCR assay. The amplified TCR beta libraries were sequenced on the Illumina HiSeq System as 87-base-pair reads. In the original analysis: In a later analysis, tens of millions of unique TCR beta chains were counted across the approximately 620 repertoires, and roughly 11 million of these chains were shared by at least two donors. Raw reads were error-corrected and collapsed into unique sequences with a nearest-neighbor algorithm that merged closely related sequences to remove PCR and sequencing errors. V, D and J gene segments were assigned by aligning CDR3 sequences to IMGT reference sequences. For a sequence to be retained, a match of at least six nucleotides was required to both a V gene segment and a J gene segment. Rearrangements were classified as productive when the CDR3 lacked stop codons and remained in frame with V and J, and all other rearrangements were classified as non-productive. Following IMGT convention, CDR3 was defined as the stretch from the second conserved V-encoded cysteine up to the conserved J-encoded phenylalanine. Sequences without an unambiguous match to a single V gene segment were excluded from the earlier analysis of several hundred of the donors. An earlier analysis of around 600 of the donors classified V segments as functional when productive rearrangements were above 56.7% and as segregating when the standard deviation between donors was above 5%. A statistical classification framework was developed to diagnose cytomegalovirus status using the catalog of TCR beta chain sequences. A later analysis assigned V and J genes by comparing TCR nucleotide sequences with IMGT/GENE-DB human TR gene sequences. In a later analysis, CDR3 sequences and most-parsimonious VDJ recombination scenarios were assigned using the TCRdist pipeline. In a later analysis, each TCR beta chain was defined by its CDR3 amino acid sequence together with its V-gene family, and reads without a unique V-gene family were excluded. As a way to deal with suspected cross-contamination and a sequencing artifact, a later analysis dropped 450 to 600 nucleotide sequences that were highly shared and had low generation probability. For each public chain, a later analysis derived a clonal expansion index from normalized ranks of inferred template counts within each repertoire. In a later analysis, generation probabilities were computed with a VDJ recombination model fitted to out-of-frame rearrangements, and the resulting probabilities were checked against IGoR. Hypergeometric tests were used in a later analysis to score TCR-TCR, TCR-HLA and TCR-CMV co-occurrence, with a repertoire-size bias correction applied to the TCR pairs. To estimate false discovery rates, a later analysis permuted the HLA or CMV assignments 20 times. In a later analysis, co-occurring TCRs were grouped using DBSCAN, with TCRdist sequence similarity added in when clustering inside HLA-allele-positive subsets. For co-occurrence clustering, repertoires with fewer than 30,000 or more than 120,000 public chains were excluded, along with roughly 5 repertoires with anomalous nucleotide sharing. Entries here come from immuneACCESS through TCRdb and include only in-frame sequences with V and J called. Some clones fail to appear in such tables; in the studies checked, an unresolved V gene covers under half of the shortfall, and the cause of the remainder is unknown. The D gene and trimming were derived from the DNA, and the V and J assignments and clone size from that table. The sample profile shows approximately 44,000 clones; approximately 80% of them were found once. The ten largest clones add up to approximately 1.5% of the sample.

Measured from the cysteine to the phenylalanine, the CDR3 is 14 residues long. Only the CDR3 region is kept as DNA, spanning 42 bases read in frame from base 1. The germline V gene gives CDR1 as SGDLS and CDR2 as YYNGEE. V loses 3 bases at its end and J loses 9 bases; junction bases beyond the gene matches: 8. A word on this clone: Its antigen target is currently unknown. No qualities accompany the bases; no much larger clone lies one base away.

The specimen was PBMCs. Recombination linked TRBV9 to TRBJ2-4; 8 central nucleotides agree with TRBD1. This receptor was taken from a man aged 25-45 years in good health and CMV-seronegative. CDR3 protein: CASSARTGKGIQYF. In nucleotide form, the sequence is TGTGCCAGCAGCGCCCGGACAGGGAAGGGCATTCAGTACTTC.